This entry features one TCR beta chain sequence. Its antigen remains unknown. The sample belongs to a study of T cell responses to AZD1222 COVID-19 vaccine. Study-wide findings and caveats: Donors were chiefly white British, with a greater number of females, and clonal diversity was perhaps underestimated. Nearly half of the spike-specific TCRs reportedly recognize variant regions that carry no mutations. Regions 160-218 and 743-854 held dominance among vaccine-associated CD4 TCRs, which spanned spike. Increases in Spike-specific TCR breadth and depth were seen after two AZD1222 doses.

Trimming pared 0 bases from V and 6 bases from J, leaving 9 bases between. Germline CDR1 and CDR2: SGHNT and YYREEE (reference sequence). The length of the CDR3 is 14 residues. Here immunoSEQ multiplex PCR was the method, and the copy in TCRdb shows in-frame clones only, minus some. The data hold around 150,000 clones, with about 92% observed a single time. The sequences come from peripheral blood, collected 28 days after the second AZD1222 dose. The chain has TRBV5-4 and TRBJ2-2, with D perhaps matching TRBD1 (5 bases). This receptor was identified in an adult who received the AZD1222 COVID-19 vaccine. The CDR3 loop reads CASSLEGSAGELFF. The CDR3 nucleotides read TGTGCCAGCAGCTTGGAGGGGTCCGCCGGGGAGCTGTTTTTT.